The 5 T cell receptor beta chains in this list originate from one sample, sequenced in a study of early T cells in non-severe SARS-CoV-2 infection. TCRdb fed the 5' RACE reads into MiXCR, producing one record per CDR3 protein. The repertoire consists of about 98,000 distinct CDR3 sequences, with 11% occurring once and the leading ten covering roughly 4.9%. The sample was whole blood. Receptors originate from an adult who was a healthcare worker with PCR-confirmed SARS-CoV-2 infection or an uninfected control (not recorded which).

This chain joins TRBV9 and TRBJ2-6, with D perhaps assigned TRBD1 or TRBD2 (5 bases each). The V end was cut by 4 bases, the J end by 0 bases, with 14 bases between. The CDR3 totals 17 residues. CDR1 and CDR2 (germline): SGDLS, YYNGEE. The CDR3, as DNA: TGTGCCAGCAGCTCCCGGGACCGCTACTCTGGGGCCAACGTCCTGACTTTC. Translating it yields CASSSRDRYSGANVLTF.

This clonotype came up a few times. The chain uses TRBV29-1 and TRBJ1-1, with D tentatively TRBD1 (6 bases). This CDR3 contains 12 residues. Germline-derived CDR1 and CDR2 are SQVTM and ANQGSEA. V was shortened by 7 bases and J by 5 bases, with 14 bases between the two germline ends. The CDR3 protein is CSAQGSGTEAFF. DNA for the CDR3: TGCAGCGCCCAGGGGTCGGGTACTGAAGCTTTCTTT.

This clonotype was recorded many times. The rearrangement links TRBV5-4 to TRBJ1-1, with 10 positions matching TRBD1. Losses at the gene ends were 0 bases for V and 5 bases for J; bases not matched to a gene: 4. The CDR3 spans 15 residues. Germline V gene lookup returns CDR1 SGHNT and CDR2 YYREEE (reference sequence). CDR3 nucleotides: TGTGCCAGCAGCTTGGCTCGGACAGGGGGGACTGAAGCTTTCTTT. It yields the protein CASSLARTGGTEAFF.

This clonotype was picked up a small number of times. The rearrangement uses TRBV29-1 and TRBJ2-2; unclear D gene. CDR1 and CDR2 (germline): SQVTM, ANQGSEA. V lost 3 bases and J lost 1, with 6 bases in between. CDR3 size: 13 residues. CDR3: CSVDEVNTGELFF. The CDR3 DNA reads as TGCAGCGTTGACGAAGTGAACACCGGGGAGCTGTTTTTT.

V is TRBV7-9 and J is TRBJ2-1; perhaps TRBD2 as D (6 bases). Trimming took 3 bases from V and 9 from J, leaving 15 bases between them. The germline V gene has CDR1 SEHNR and CDR2 FQNEAQ (reference sequence). The CDR3 totals 14 residues. CDR3 bases: TGTGCCAGCAGCTTTGAAATCCACGGGAGTGAGCAGTTCTTC. Protein: CASSFEIHGSEQFF.